This T cell receptor beta chain is from a study of CD8 T cells in ankylosing spondylitis listed by TCRdb under 2017. Regarding the complete study: The study profiled T cell receptor beta repertoires in healthy donors and ankylosing spondylitis patients to find disease-linked TCR variants. In total, the full study cohort was made up of roughly 100 healthy donors and about two dozen ankylosing spondylitis patients. Samples of peripheral blood were taken, and for ankylosing spondylitis patients, synovial fluid was collected as well.

At least ten counts were recorded for this clonotype. Its target antigen remains unknown. Base-call qualities are not available, and no considerably larger clone is one nucleotide away. Trimming leaves V shorter by 5 bases and J shorter by 0 bases, with the junction holding 8 bases beyond the gene matches. The CDR1 and CDR2 encoded by the germline V gene are SGHTA and FQGNSA. The CDR3 has 16 amino acids, counting the end cysteine and phenylalanine. Of all the DNA, just the CDR3 is kept, 48 bases in frame from base 1. Reads for this sample came from an Illumina HiSeq 2500. TCR beta libraries were prepared by quantitative 5'-RACE with molecular barcodes. In the original analysis: A new computational method based on a probabilistic model of VDJ rearrangement was used to identify disease-linked TCR variants. TCRdb itself trimmed the public reads at Q25 with fastp, ran MiXCR and retained productive beta chains. One record per CDR3 amino acid sequence lists the most common genes and DNA. These V and J calls rely on TCRdb rather than the paper's analysis. The sample table lists some 220,000 distinct CDR3 sequences, over 7% of them with a count of one. Of the sample, approximately 4.8% falls within the top ten clones.

Study-wide findings and limitations: Some of the motif variants had been reported before in the synovial fluid and blood of reactive arthritis patients, a finding that suggests common disease-initiation mechanisms. The disease-linked clones showed a CD8+ phenotype and occurred at relatively low frequencies in peripheral blood. A TCR beta motif of about 8 highly homologous amino acid variants appeared characteristic of blood from ankylosing spondylitis patients. The disease-linked clones were reported as significantly enriched in matched synovial fluid samples from ankylosing spondylitis patients.

This receptor was taken from a female donor with ankylosing spondylitis or in good health (not recorded which). The chain is encoded by TRBV7-2 joined to TRBJ2-3, with 7 bases in between that match TRBD2. The specimen was blood, either unsorted or a sorted T cell fraction (not recorded which). The nucleotide sequence is given as TGTGCCAGCAGCCCCACGAGACTAGCCAGCACAGATACGCAGTATTTT. Translated, this is CASSPTRLASTDTQYF. Reference TRBV7-2 and TRBJ2-3 proteins supply the regions before and after the CDR3; the full variable domain is: GAGVSQSPSNKVTEKGKDVELRCDPISGHTALYWYRQSLGQGLEFLIYFQGNSAPDKSGLPSDRFSAERTGGSVSTLTIQRTQQEDSAVYLCASSPTRLASTDTQYFGPGTRLTVL.